The clone carrying this T cell receptor (beta chain) came up a few times. What it recognizes is unknown. The data are from a study of T cell repertoires in cytomegalovirus infection. The ends were cut back, 0 bases at V and 8 bases at J, with 17 bases in the middle. Germline V gives CDR1 LGHNA, CDR2 YSLEER. The CDR3 is made up of 16 amino acids. Points from the study as a whole: HLA-C-restricted, CMV-specific TCR beta clonotypes were dominant ex vivo. Summed public TCR beta family frequency identified CMV carriers bearing the relevant HLA.

TCRdb re-analysed the reads in MiXCR, keeping a single row per CDR3 protein. Counted here are about 830,000 distinct CDR3 sequences, 32% occurring once; the ten biggest clones make up roughly 12%. This clonotype was sampled from a human donor in good health (CMV status not recorded). Some clones in this sample may be carry-over from other donors' samples. The chain joins TRBV4-3 to TRBJ2-1, with a tentative D call TRBD2 (6 bases). The material was cultured CD8+ T cells from PBMCs, obtained from culture after CMV antigen stimulation. The CDR3 DNA sequence: TGCGCCAGCAGCCAAGATCGGGGGACCTTCGCGGATGAGCAGTTCTTC. Translating it yields CASSQDRGTFADEQFF.